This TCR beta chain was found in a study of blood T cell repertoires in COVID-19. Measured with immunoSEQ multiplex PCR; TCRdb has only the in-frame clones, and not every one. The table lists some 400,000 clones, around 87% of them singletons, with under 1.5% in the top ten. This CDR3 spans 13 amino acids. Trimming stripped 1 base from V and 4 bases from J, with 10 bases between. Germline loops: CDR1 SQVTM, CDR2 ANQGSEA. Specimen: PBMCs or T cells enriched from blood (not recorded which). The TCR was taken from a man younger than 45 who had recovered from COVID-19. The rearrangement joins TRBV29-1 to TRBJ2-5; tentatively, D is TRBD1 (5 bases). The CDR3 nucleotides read TGCAGCGTTGAAGGAAGGGGCCTAGAGACCCAGTACTTC. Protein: CSVEGRGLETQYF.